The source of this TCR beta chain is a study of cytomegalovirus exposure and HLA in healthy donors. Turning to this clone: The antigen remains undetermined.

Study-wide results and limits: The tendency of first-cohort TCR clusters to co-occur in the 120 or so validation repertoires was identified by a subsequent analysis. Cytomegalovirus-associated TCR beta chains were listed, numbering 150 to 200. Three of the chains that were CMV-associated were confirmed in vitro to be specific for CMV antigens.

The protocol was immunoSEQ multiplex PCR, while the TCRdb copy is restricted to in-frame clones and leaves out a portion. Of about 170,000 clones listed, around nine tenths were seen once; the top ten hold around a tenth. The sequence derives from a woman younger than 30 in good health and CMV-seropositive. Material for sequencing was PBMCs.

CDR3 sequence: CASSQEDRGHEKLFF. The CDR3 DNA reads as TGCGCCAGCAGCCAAGAGGACAGGGGACATGAAAAACTGTTTTTT. V usage is TRBV4-1 and J usage is TRBJ1-4, with 9 bases fitting TRBD1. After removal of 0 bases from V and 6 bases from J, the junction contained 2 bases not matched to a gene. CDR1 MGHRA and CDR2 YSYEKL come from the germline V gene. The length of the CDR3 is 15 residues.